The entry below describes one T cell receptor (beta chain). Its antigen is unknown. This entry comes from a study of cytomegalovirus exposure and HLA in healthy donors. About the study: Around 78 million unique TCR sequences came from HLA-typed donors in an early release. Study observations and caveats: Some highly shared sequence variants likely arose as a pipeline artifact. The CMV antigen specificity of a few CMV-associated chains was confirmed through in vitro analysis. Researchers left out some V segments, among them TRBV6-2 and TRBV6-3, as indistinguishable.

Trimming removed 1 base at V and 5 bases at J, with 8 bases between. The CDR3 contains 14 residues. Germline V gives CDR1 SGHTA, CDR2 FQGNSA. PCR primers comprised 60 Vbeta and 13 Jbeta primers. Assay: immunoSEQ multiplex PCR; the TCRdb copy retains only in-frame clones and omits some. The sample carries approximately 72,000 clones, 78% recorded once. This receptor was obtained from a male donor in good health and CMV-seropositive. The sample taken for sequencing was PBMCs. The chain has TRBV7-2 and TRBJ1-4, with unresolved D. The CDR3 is CASSLGGINEKLFF. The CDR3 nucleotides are TGTGCCAGCAGCTTAGGAGGAATCAATGAAAAACTGTTTTTT.